This T cell receptor beta chain was recovered during a study of blood T cell repertoires in COVID-19. About the study: T cells, B-cell-depleted T cells, or PBMCs provided the cDNA or gDNA that served as material.

Produced via immunoSEQ multiplex PCR; TCRdb's table is partial and in-frame only. Found here are 100,000 or so clones, approximately 88% of them singletons; the top ten hold over 0.45%. Germline V lookup: CDR1 SQVTM, CDR2 ANQGSEA. This CDR3 spans 14 amino acids. Trimming at V came to 7 bases and at J to 4 bases, leaving 10 bases not matched to a gene. The sequenced sample was peripheral blood. The chain employs TRBV29-1 and TRBJ1-2; 9 bases align to TRBD1. This clonotype was obtained from a man in his sixties with acute or convalescent COVID-19. For the CDR3, the DNA is TGCAGCGCCGGGGGACAGGGAGGGAGCTATGGCTACACCTTC. Amino acids: CSAGGQGGSYGYTF.